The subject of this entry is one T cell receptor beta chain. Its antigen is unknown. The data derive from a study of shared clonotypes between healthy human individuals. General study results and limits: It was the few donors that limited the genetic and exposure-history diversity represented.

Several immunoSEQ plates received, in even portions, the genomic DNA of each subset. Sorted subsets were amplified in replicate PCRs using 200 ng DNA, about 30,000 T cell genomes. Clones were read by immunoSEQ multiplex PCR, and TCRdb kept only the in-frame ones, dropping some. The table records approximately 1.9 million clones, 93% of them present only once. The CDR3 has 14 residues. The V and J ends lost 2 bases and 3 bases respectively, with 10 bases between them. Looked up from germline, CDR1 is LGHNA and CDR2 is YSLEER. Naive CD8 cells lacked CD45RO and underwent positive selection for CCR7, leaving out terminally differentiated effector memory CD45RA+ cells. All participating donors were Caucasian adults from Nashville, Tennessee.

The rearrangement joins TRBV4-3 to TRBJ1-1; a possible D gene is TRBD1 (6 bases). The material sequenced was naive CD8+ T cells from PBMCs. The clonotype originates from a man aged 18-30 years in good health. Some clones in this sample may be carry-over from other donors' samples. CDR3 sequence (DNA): TGCGCCAGCAGCCAATACGCAGGGGACACTGAAGCTTTCTTT. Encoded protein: CASSQYAGDTEAFF.